This T cell receptor beta chain came from a study of blood T cell repertoires in COVID-19. About the study: The United States, Italy and Spain supplied acute and convalescent COVID-19 samples. In each case, the material was cDNA or gDNA derived from T cells, B-cell-depleted T cells, or PBMCs.

This clone has a single count. Authors' processing steps: Amplified reference gene primers provided the basis for estimating nucleated cell counts. Here immunoSEQ multiplex PCR was the method, and the copy in TCRdb shows in-frame clones only, minus some. The V and J calls and clone size come from that table; D and trimming were worked out from the DNA. The sample has 140,000 to 150,000 clones; approximately 91% are singletons. This CDR3 is built from 14 residues. Trimming stripped 0 bases from V and 2 bases from J, with 8 bases between. Per germline, CDR1 SGDLS and CDR2 YYNGEE. Sequencing used peripheral blood. This TCR came from a man in his 70s with acute or convalescent COVID-19. J is TRBJ2-5 and V is TRBV9; possibly TRBD1 for D (5 bases). The CDR3, as DNA: TGTGCCAGCAGCGTAGGGGGCAGACAAGAGACCCAGTACTTC. As protein: CASSVGGRQETQYF.